A single sample is the source of the 25 T cell receptor beta chains below, sequenced in a study of T cells in Graves' hyperthyroidism and ophthalmopathy. RNA transcripts yielded amplified TCR beta CDR3 regions. The TCR CDR3 was amplified in a first-round RT-PCR using the HTBI primer set. MiXCR, run by TCRdb on the multiplex PCR reads, gives a single entry per CDR3 protein. The sample holds a few hundred thousand distinct CDR3 sequences, approximately 14% seen once. What was sequenced was blood. The source is a woman in her twenties or thirties with Graves' hyperthyroidism.

This clonotype was seen repeatedly, ten times or more. The chain recombines TRBV12-3 or TRBV12-4 with TRBJ1-1; D unclear. Trimming took off 7 bases at V and 5 bases at J, with 14 bases between the two ends. The CDR3 contains 13 residues. CDR3 coding DNA: TGTGCCAGCAACCTCCCCACCAAGACTGAAGCTTTCTTT. This translates into CASNLPTKTEAFF.

This clonotype was recorded only once. The germline gene is not matched at one end of the junction; a read error may be the cause. The V and J genes are TRBV6-5 and TRBJ2-2; unclear D gene. The length of the CDR3 is 14 residues. In germline, CDR1 is MNHEY, CDR2 SVGAGI. The chain's CDR3 is CASSYLRNTRELFF. The DNA for the CDR3 is TGTGCCAGCAGTTACCTCAGAAACACCAGGGAGCTGTTTTTT.

This chain uses TRBV29-1 with TRBJ2-3; 10 bases are a match to TRBD2. The germline V gene encodes CDR1 SQVTM and CDR2 ANQGSEA. V was pared by 5 bases and J by 4 bases, with 6 bases of the junction left unmatched. The CDR3 runs to 14 residues. CDR3 amino acids: CSVSAGGPSDTQYF. DNA of the CDR3: TGCAGCGTTTCAGCGGGAGGGCCCTCAGATACGCAGTATTTT.

This clonotype has a count of ten or more. The chain couples TRBV3-1 to TRBJ1-2, with 8 bases identical to TRBD1. CDR1 is LGHDT and CDR2 is YNNKEL in the germline V gene (reference sequence). This CDR3 has 13 residues. The J segment lost 8 bases and the V segment lost 1 base, leaving 3 bases of the junction unmatched. CDR3 DNA: TGTGCCAGCAGCCAAGGACAGGGGAGAGGCTACACCTTC. It specifies CASSQGQGRGYTF.

There are many counts of this clonotype. The chain carries TRBV29-1 and TRBJ2-1; tentatively, D is TRBD1 (6 bases). Germline V CDR1 and CDR2: SQVTM, ANQGSEA. Trimming shortened V by 8 bases and J by 4 bases, and 9 bases separated the two germline ends. The CDR3 consists of 11 residues. CDR3 DNA sequence: TGCAGCCTCGGACAGTACAATGAGCAGTTCTTC. It codes for CSLGQYNEQFF.

This clonotype was detected only a few times. The chain couples TRBV7-2 to TRBJ2-7; 10 nucleotides align to TRBD1. CDR3 size: 14 residues. The V and J ends lost 4 bases and 6 bases, in that order; junction bases with no gene match: 6. Germline-derived CDR1 and CDR2 are SGHTA and FQGNSA. CDR3 protein: CASSSGTGAGEQYF. The DNA for the CDR3 is TGTGCCAGCAGCTCCGGGACAGGGGCGGGCGAGCAGTACTTC.

J is TRBJ2-2 and V is TRBV6-9; D uncertain. The CDR3 extends over 16 amino acids. Trimming took off 2 bases at V and 4 bases at J, with 14 bases between the two ends. In germline, CDR1 is MNHGY, CDR2 SVAAGI. The CDR3 sequence: CASSYRHMLVTGELFF. In DNA, the CDR3 is TGTGCCAGCAGTTATCGGCATATGTTAGTCACCGGGGAGCTGTTTTTT.

This clonotype showed up many times. V usage is TRBV12-3 or TRBV12-4 and J usage is TRBJ2-3, with 8 bases matching TRBD1. The CDR3 totals 15 residues. Germline trimming cut 7 bases from V and 2 bases from J; bases unmatched to any gene: 8. CDR3 coding DNA: TGTGCCAGCACCGACAGGGGAGACAACACAGATACGCAGTATTTT. The encoded protein is CASTDRGDNTDTQYF.

The chain employs TRBV7-6 and TRBJ1-2; no firm D call. The V gene's germline CDR1 is SGHVS and CDR2 FNYEAQ. V gave up 2 bases and J gave up 4 bases, with 11 bases separating them. CDR3 length: 14 amino acids. The CDR3 nucleotides are TGTGCCAGCAGCTTAAGCCCGGACCCCTATGGCTACACCTTC. Translating it yields CASSLSPDPYGYTF.

This clonotype showed up just a few times. This sequence joins TRBV6-5 and TRBJ2-3; D gene uncertain. The germline V gene has CDR1 MNHEY and CDR2 SVGAGI. The CDR3 contains 16 residues. With 0 bases removed from V and 5 bases from J, the gap between germline ends came to 15 bases. In nucleotides, the CDR3 is TGTGCCAGCAGTTACTCTTCTGACGGGTTGGGAGATACGCAGTATTTT. It is translated as CASSYSSDGLGDTQYF.

This clonotype was observed at least ten times. The chain carries TRBV6-1 and TRBJ2-1; 9 bases agree with TRBD1. The CDR3 spans 16 residues. V lost 6 bases, J lost 0 bases, and 6 bases stayed unmatched. Per the germline V gene, CDR1 is MNHNS and CDR2 is SASEGT. The CDR3 bases are TGTGCCAGCAGCCTGGAGGGACAGGGCTCCTACAATGAGCAGTTCTTC. Its translation is CASSLEGQGSYNEQFF.

This clonotype was observed a handful of times. Relative to the germline gene, one junction end is altered; a read error may explain this. CDR3 DNA: TGTGCCAGCAGCCATATCCACCCGGAAGGGCTCTATGGCCACACCTTC. Amino acid sequence: CASSHIHPEGLYGHTF. The chain joins TRBV12-3 or TRBV12-4 to TRBJ1-2; no reliable D call. The CDR3 length is 16 residues.

This clonotype occurred a few times. The V and J genes are TRBV10-3 and TRBJ2-7; either TRBD1 or TRBD2 may fit D (6 bases each). The V gene's germline CDR1 is ENHRY and CDR2 SYGVKD. The CDR3 runs 15 residues. Trimming cost V 6 bases and J 2 bases, with 17 bases left between them. In nucleotides, the CDR3 is TGTGCCATCAGCCCCTCAGTGGAGGGGGCCTACGAGCAGTACTTC. Protein sequence: CAISPSVEGAYEQYF.

This clonotype was found many times. The chain joins TRBV7-8 to TRBJ2-1; 9 positions match TRBD2. CDR1 is SGHVS and CDR2 is FQNEAQ in the germline V gene. Trimming took 8 bases from V and 3 from J; bases not matched to a gene: 2. The CDR3 runs 13 residues. Written as DNA, the CDR3 is TGTGCCAGCGGTAGCGGGAGCTACAATGAGCAGTTCTTC. This encodes CASGSGSYNEQFF.

This clonotype was picked up many times. The chain links TRBV11-2 to TRBJ2-7; D ambiguous. CDR1 and CDR2 from the germline V gene are SGHAT and FQNNGV. Trimming stripped 2 bases from V and 3 bases from J, with 8 bases between. The CDR3 sequence is 13 residues long. The CDR3 spells CASSLLPDYEQYF. The CDR3 DNA reads as TGTGCCAGCAGCTTACTCCCGGACTACGAGCAGTACTTC.

This clonotype was picked up many times. The gene calls are TRBV28 and TRBJ2-1; D is undetermined. V was trimmed by 3 bases and J by 4 bases, leaving 22 bases between them. The CDR3 is 18 residues long. The germline V gene encodes CDR1 MDHEN and CDR2 SYDVKM. CDR3 amino acids: CASSFAAISDSLYNEQFF. CDR3 nucleotides: TGTGCCAGCAGTTTCGCTGCCATCTCCGACTCGCTTTACAATGAGCAGTTCTTC.

This clonotype was detected only a few times. The V gene is TRBV20-1, the J gene TRBJ2-5; 7 nucleotides match TRBD2. This CDR3 region has 14 residues. V was clipped by 1 base and J by 1 base; unmatched bases: 3. CDR1 and CDR2 (germline): DFQATT, SNEGSKA (reference sequence). CDR3 sequence (DNA): TGCAGTGCTAGAGCGTCGGGAGGCCAAGAGACCCAGTACTTC. Its translation is CSARASGGQETQYF.

This clonotype was recorded many times. V is TRBV20-1 and J is TRBJ2-3; maybe TRBD2 (6 bases). Trimming pared 3 bases from V and 0 bases from J, leaving 13 bases between. The CDR3 has 15 amino acids. Germline-derived CDR1 and CDR2 are DFQATT and SNEGSKA (reference sequence). CDR3 loop: CSASRVGSSTDTQYF. Written as DNA, the CDR3 is TGCAGTGCTAGCCGGGTCGGGAGTAGCACAGATACGCAGTATTTT.

A few counts support this clonotype. The chain uses TRBV9 and TRBJ2-3, with TRBD2 matching 14 bases. This CDR3 has 20 amino acids. The germline gives CDR1 SGDLS, CDR2 YYNGEE. V shed 0 bases, J shed 3 bases, and the junction held 12 bases outside the gene matches. The CDR3 spells CASSVGISGTSGSRTDTQYF. The DNA of the CDR3 is TGTGCCAGCAGCGTAGGAATATCCGGGACTAGCGGGAGTAGGACAGATACGCAGTATTTT.

The chain has TRBV24-1 and TRBJ2-1; 7 nucleotides match TRBD2. CDR3 length: 12 residues. Germline V gene lookup returns CDR1 KGHDR and CDR2 SFDVKD. V was clipped by 9 bases and J by 9 bases; unmatched bases: 7. This CDR3 reads CATATREAEQFF. The DNA for the CDR3 is TGTGCCACCGCAACACGGGAGGCTGAGCAGTTCTTC.

The DNA for the CDR3 is TGTGCCAGCAGCTTAGCGCTCTGGGAAGAGGTCAATAGCGGGAGGGCCTACGAGACCCAGTACTTC. It yields the protein CASSLALWEEVNSGRAYETQYF. This chain joins TRBV7-9 and TRBJ2-5; 11 nucleotides line up with TRBD2. The CDR3 contains 22 residues. V lost 0 bases, J lost 5 bases, and 23 bases stayed unmatched. Per germline, CDR1 SEHNR and CDR2 FQNEAQ (reference sequence).

This clonotype was detected ten times or more. CDR3 sequence: CSVASGTSYEQYF. The CDR3 DNA reads TGCAGTGTTGCTAGCGGTACCTCCTACGAGCAGTACTTC. The rearrangement joins TRBV20-1 to TRBJ2-7; 7 nucleotides agree with TRBD2. Germline-derived CDR1 and CDR2 are DFQATT and SNEGSKA (reference sequence). The CDR3 is 13 residues long. V gave up 7 bases and J gave up 0 bases; unmatched junction bases: 6.

This clonotype was observed a few times. The rearrangement links TRBV4-3 to TRBJ2-7; possibly TRBD1 for D (6 bases). CDR1 is LGHNA and CDR2 is YSLEER in the germline V gene. The ends were cut back, 0 bases at V and 2 bases at J, with 11 bases in the middle. This CDR3 contains 15 residues. The CDR3 DNA is TGCGCCAGCAGCCAAGATCGGACAGCCGCCTACGAGCAGTACTTC. It specifies CASSQDRTAAYEQYF.

This clonotype was detected many times. The chain carries TRBV2 and TRBJ2-1; 7 bases line up with TRBD2. The ends lost 2 bases at V and 6 bases at J; junction bases unmatched: 13. The CDR3 covers 17 residues. Per the germline V gene, CDR1 is SNHLY and CDR2 is FYNNEI. CDR3 sequence (DNA): TGTGCCAGCAGTGAAAGGGGAGGGCTCGGCCTTTTCAATGAGCAGTTCTTC. Translating it yields CASSERGGLGLFNEQFF.

This chain links TRBV18 with TRBJ1-5, with unresolved D. Trimming took off 3 bases at V and 1 base at J, with 7 bases between the two ends. This CDR3 region has 14 residues. Germline assignment: CDR1 KGHSH and CDR2 LQKENI. The chain's CDR3 is CASSPVQSNQPQHF. The CDR3 region has the DNA TGTGCCAGCTCACCTGTACAGAGCAATCAGCCCCAGCATTTT. Full variable domain (outside the CDR3, taken from reference TRBV18 and TRBJ1-5): NAGVMQNPRHLVRRRGQEARLRCSPMKGHSHVYWYRQLPEEGLKFMVYLQKENIIDESGMPKERFSAEFPKEGPSILRIQQVVRGDSAAYFCASSPVQSNQPQHFGDGTRLSIL.